Listed below are T cell receptor beta chains from one sample, sequenced in a study of blood T cell repertoires in COVID-19. TCRdb's table, derived via immunoSEQ multiplex PCR, lists solely in-frame clones and lacks some. The profile shows roughly 80,000 clones, roughly four fifths of them singletons. Sequencing was carried out using peripheral blood. These receptors were collected from a human donor in a cohort sampled during active COVID-19. Each CDR3 is given with its conserved first and last residue. The order of the fields is clone size, J gene, D gene, CDR3 length, V gene, CDR3 DNA, CDR3 protein. D genes are given only for firm matches. Clone sizes are given selectively: once, few, many, or a class where the clone is expanded.

clone_size: NA; j_call: TRBJ1-3; d_call: NA; cdr3_length: 15; v_call: TRBV27; cdr3_nt: TGTGCCAGCAGTTTAGGCAGGGCGAGTGGAAACACCATATATTTT; cdr3_aa: CASSLGRASGNTIYF
clone_size: NA; j_call: TRBJ1-4; d_call: NA; cdr3_length: 13; v_call: TRBV5-4; cdr3_nt: TGTGCCAGCAGCTCATCAGGGGATGAAAAACTGTTTTTT; cdr3_aa: CASSSSGDEKLFF
clone_size: NA; j_call: TRBJ1-2; d_call: TRBD1; cdr3_length: 16; v_call: TRBV7-6; cdr3_nt: TGTGCCAGCAGCTCGAATGCGGACAGGGTGGACTATGGCTACACCTTC; cdr3_aa: CASSSNADRVDYGYTF
clone_size: once; j_call: TRBJ1-2; d_call: TRBD1; cdr3_length: 14; v_call: TRBV6-1; cdr3_nt: TGTGCCAGCAGTGACGGGACAGTGATCTATGGCTACACCTTC; cdr3_aa: CASSDGTVIYGYTF
clone_size: NA; j_call: TRBJ2-7; d_call: TRBD1; cdr3_length: 15; v_call: TRBV7-6; cdr3_nt: TGTGCCAGCAGCTTAGATGGGACAGGGGCAGACGAGCAGTACTTC; cdr3_aa: CASSLDGTGADEQYF
clone_size: NA; j_call: TRBJ1-1; d_call: NA; cdr3_length: 14; v_call: TRBV5-5; cdr3_nt: TGTGCCAGCACTAATCTCAGGGGGAACACTGAAGCTTTCTTT; cdr3_aa: CASTNLRGNTEAFF
clone_size: NA; j_call: TRBJ1-6; d_call: TRBD1; cdr3_length: 14; v_call: TRBV5-1; cdr3_nt: TGCGCCAGCAGCCCCGCGGGACAGAATTCACCCCTCCACTTT; cdr3_aa: CASSPAGQNSPLHF
clone_size: NA; j_call: TRBJ1-1; d_call: NA; cdr3_length: 16; v_call: TRBV5-6; cdr3_nt: TGTGCCAGCAGTTTTAGACAGGTAAACTTGAACACTGAAGCTTTCTTT; cdr3_aa: CASSFRQVNLNTEAFF
clone_size: NA; j_call: TRBJ2-1; d_call: NA; cdr3_length: 16; v_call: TRBV3-1/TRBV3-2; cdr3_nt: TGTGCCAGCAGCCAAGAAGCAGCGGGCCCCCTCAATGAGCAGTTCTTC; cdr3_aa: CASSQEAAGPLNEQFF
clone_size: NA; j_call: TRBJ1-6; d_call: TRBD1; cdr3_length: 14; v_call: TRBV7-8; cdr3_nt: TGTGCCAGCAGCTTGGGACAGCTTAATTCACCCCTCCACTTT; cdr3_aa: CASSLGQLNSPLHF
clone_size: NA; j_call: TRBJ2-1; d_call: NA; cdr3_length: 13; v_call: TRBV19; cdr3_nt: TGTGCCAGTAGTATCGGTACCTACAATGAGCAGTTCTTC; cdr3_aa: CASSIGTYNEQFF
clone_size: NA; j_call: TRBJ1-1; d_call: TRBD1; cdr3_length: 16; v_call: TRBV10-3; cdr3_nt: TGTGCCACGCAACCACAGGGGTCAAGTATGAACACTGAAGCTTTCTTT; cdr3_aa: CATQPQGSSMNTEAFF
clone_size: few; j_call: TRBJ1-1; d_call: NA; cdr3_length: 15; v_call: TRBV5-4; cdr3_nt: TGTGCCAGCAGCTTCAGTCGGCGGGGAGGCACTGAAGCTTTCTTT; cdr3_aa: CASSFSRRGGTEAFF
clone_size: once; j_call: TRBJ2-7; d_call: TRBD1; cdr3_length: 15; v_call: TRBV5-1; cdr3_nt: TGCGCCAGCAGCTTCGCCAGGACAGGAAATTACGAGCAGTACTTC; cdr3_aa: CASSFARTGNYEQYF
clone_size: NA; j_call: TRBJ2-2; d_call: TRBD1; cdr3_length: 16; v_call: TRBV6-1; cdr3_nt: TGTGCCAGCAGTGAATGGCAGGGGGCAGGCACCGGGGAGCTGTTTTTT; cdr3_aa: CASSEWQGAGTGELFF
clone_size: few; j_call: TRBJ2-3; d_call: TRBD2; cdr3_length: 15; v_call: TRBV7-3; cdr3_nt: TGTGCCAGCAGCTTCCGGGGGGGCAGTATAGATACGCAGTATTTT; cdr3_aa: CASSFRGGSIDTQYF
clone_size: NA; j_call: TRBJ2-7; d_call: NA; cdr3_length: 14; v_call: TRBV5-1; cdr3_nt: TGCGCCAGCAGCTTGGAAACAGGGTCCTACGAGCAGTACTTC; cdr3_aa: CASSLETGSYEQYF
clone_size: NA; j_call: TRBJ2-3; d_call: NA; cdr3_length: 12; v_call: TRBV6-2/TRBV6-3; cdr3_nt: TGTGCCAGCAGTTTCAGGGGTGATACGCAGTATTTT; cdr3_aa: CASSFRGDTQYF
clone_size: once; j_call: TRBJ2-5; d_call: TRBD1; cdr3_length: 15; v_call: TRBV5-1; cdr3_nt: TGCGCCAGCAGCCCCAGGACAGGGGGCTATCAGACCCAGTACTTC; cdr3_aa: CASSPRTGGYQTQYF
clone_size: NA; j_call: TRBJ1-2; d_call: NA; cdr3_length: 15; v_call: TRBV10-2; cdr3_nt: TGCGCCAGCAGTAGTATGGGGCAGGCTGACTATGGCTACACCTTC; cdr3_aa: CASSSMGQADYGYTF
clone_size: NA; j_call: TRBJ1-4; d_call: NA; cdr3_length: 15; v_call: TRBV28; cdr3_nt: TGTGCCAGTCATGGGGGGGGTGCAACTAATGAAAAACTGTTTTTT; cdr3_aa: CASHGGGATNEKLFF
clone_size: NA; j_call: TRBJ2-4; d_call: TRBD2; cdr3_length: 19; v_call: TRBV4-2; cdr3_nt: TGTGCCAGCAGCCAACCCAGCGGGGGGGCGGGTAGAACCAAAAACATTCAGTACTTC; cdr3_aa: CASSQPSGGAGRTKNIQYF
clone_size: NA; j_call: TRBJ2-3; d_call: TRBD2; cdr3_length: 16; v_call: TRBV2; cdr3_nt: TGTGCCAGCAGCACCGGGACTAGCGGGGTAACAGATACGCAGTATTTT; cdr3_aa: CASSTGTSGVTDTQYF
clone_size: NA; j_call: TRBJ2-1; d_call: NA; cdr3_length: 15; v_call: TRBV7-9; cdr3_nt: TGTGCCAGCAAGGAGGCGCGCAACTCCTACAATGAGCAGTTCTTC; cdr3_aa: CASKEARNSYNEQFF
clone_size: NA; j_call: TRBJ2-2; d_call: TRBD2; cdr3_length: 17; v_call: TRBV3-1/TRBV3-2; cdr3_nt: TGTGCCAGCAGCCAAGTTTATAGCGGGGCGATGACCGGGGAGCTGTTTTTT; cdr3_aa: CASSQVYSGAMTGELFF
clone_size: NA; j_call: TRBJ2-7; d_call: TRBD2; cdr3_length: 13; v_call: TRBV28; cdr3_nt: TGTGCCAGCAGGGGACTAGCAAGATACGAGCAGTACTTC; cdr3_aa: CASRGLARYEQYF
clone_size: NA; j_call: TRBJ2-1; d_call: TRBD2; cdr3_length: 14; v_call: TRBV10-1; cdr3_nt: TGCGCCAGCAGTGGGCCTAGCGGGGGTTATGAGCAGTTCTTC; cdr3_aa: CASSGPSGGYEQFF
clone_size: NA; j_call: TRBJ2-4; d_call: TRBD1; cdr3_length: 11; v_call: TRBV12-3/TRBV12-4; cdr3_nt: TGTGCCAGCAGCAACGCGGGACAGGGGGCTTTC; cdr3_aa: CASSNAGQGAF
clone_size: NA; j_call: TRBJ1-5; d_call: NA; cdr3_length: 15; v_call: TRBV14; cdr3_nt: TGTGCCAGCAGCCAAGAAGGGGTTAGCAATCAGCCCCAGCATTTT; cdr3_aa: CASSQEGVSNQPQHF
clone_size: NA; j_call: TRBJ1-2; d_call: NA; cdr3_length: 13; v_call: TRBV6-5; cdr3_nt: TGTGCCAGCAGAACTATAGGGGGATATGGCTACACCTTC; cdr3_aa: CASRTIGGYGYTF
clone_size: NA; j_call: TRBJ2-1; d_call: TRBD2; cdr3_length: 14; v_call: TRBV7-3; cdr3_nt: TGTGCCAGCAGCTTCGCGGGGGGGTTGAATGAGCAGTTCTTC; cdr3_aa: CASSFAGGLNEQFF
clone_size: few; j_call: TRBJ2-7; d_call: TRBD1; cdr3_length: 16; v_call: TRBV2; cdr3_nt: TGTGCCAGCAGTCAGACCCCCGGGACAGGGAACTACGAGCAGTACTTC; cdr3_aa: CASSQTPGTGNYEQYF
clone_size: NA; j_call: TRBJ2-1; d_call: TRBD2; cdr3_length: 17; v_call: TRBV14; cdr3_nt: TGTGCCAGCAGCCAATTCCAACTAGCGGGGGCCTACAATGAGCAGTTCTTC; cdr3_aa: CASSQFQLAGAYNEQFF
clone_size: few; j_call: TRBJ2-7; d_call: TRBD1; cdr3_length: 15; v_call: TRBV7-8; cdr3_nt: TGTGCCAGCAGCTTCCAGGGACAGAGTTTCCACGAGCAGTACTTC; cdr3_aa: CASSFQGQSFHEQYF
clone_size: NA; j_call: TRBJ1-4; d_call: NA; cdr3_length: 13; v_call: TRBV28; cdr3_nt: TGTGCCAGCAGCAGGGCAACTAATGAAAAACTGTTTTTT; cdr3_aa: CASSRATNEKLFF
clone_size: once; j_call: TRBJ2-3; d_call: TRBD1; cdr3_length: 15; v_call: TRBV6-5; cdr3_nt: TGTGCCAGCAGTACCACAGGGGAACCGACAGATACGCAGTATTTT; cdr3_aa: CASSTTGEPTDTQYF
clone_size: once; j_call: TRBJ1-4; d_call: NA; cdr3_length: 12; v_call: TRBV28; cdr3_nt: TGTGCCAGCAGTCTTTCCTACAGGGCGTTGTTTTTT; cdr3_aa: CASSLSYRALFF
clone_size: NA; j_call: TRBJ2-5; d_call: NA; cdr3_length: 12; v_call: TRBV5-6; cdr3_nt: TGTGCCAGCAGCCCCACCGGGGGGACCCAGTACTTC; cdr3_aa: CASSPTGGTQYF
clone_size: NA; j_call: TRBJ2-5; d_call: TRBD1; cdr3_length: 15; v_call: TRBV7-6; cdr3_nt: TGTGCCAGCAGCAGCGACAGGGGAGCGGTAGAGACCCAGTACTTC; cdr3_aa: CASSSDRGAVETQYF
clone_size: NA; j_call: TRBJ1-2; d_call: NA; cdr3_length: 14; v_call: TRBV5-1; cdr3_nt: TGCGCCAGCAGCTTTGCAGGGCTTAACTATGGCTACACCTTC; cdr3_aa: CASSFAGLNYGYTF
clone_size: NA; j_call: TRBJ2-6; d_call: NA; cdr3_length: 15; v_call: TRBV7-9; cdr3_nt: TGTGCCAGCAGCCAGACAGGCTCTGGGGCCAACGTCCTGACTTTC; cdr3_aa: CASSQTGSGANVLTF
clone_size: once; j_call: TRBJ1-1; d_call: NA; cdr3_length: 13; v_call: TRBV18; cdr3_nt: TGTGCCAGCTCGCGGAACACGCGGTCCGAAGCTTTCTTT; cdr3_aa: CASSRNTRSEAFF
clone_size: few; j_call: TRBJ1-6; d_call: TRBD1; cdr3_length: 17; v_call: TRBV2; cdr3_nt: TGTGCCAGCAGTGGGGAGACAGGGCTCACCTATAATTCACCCCTCCACTTT; cdr3_aa: CASSGETGLTYNSPLHF
clone_size: once; j_call: TRBJ2-1; d_call: NA; cdr3_length: 13; v_call: TRBV21-1; cdr3_nt: TGTGCCAGCCCGGACAGGATAGTGGATGAGCAGTTCTTC; cdr3_aa: CASPDRIVDEQFF
clone_size: NA; j_call: TRBJ1-1; d_call: TRBD1; cdr3_length: 17; v_call: TRBV5-1; cdr3_nt: TGCGCCAGCAGCTTGAAGGGCAGGGGGCTTTCGAACACTGAAGCTTTCTTT; cdr3_aa: CASSLKGRGLSNTEAFF
clone_size: once; j_call: TRBJ2-1; d_call: NA; cdr3_length: 14; v_call: TRBV7-9; cdr3_nt: TGTGCCAGCAGCTTACCGCAAAATCCACAGACGCAGTTCTTC; cdr3_aa: CASSLPQNPQTQFF
clone_size: NA; j_call: TRBJ1-4; d_call: NA; cdr3_length: 16; v_call: TRBV9; cdr3_nt: TGTGCCAGCAGCGTAGGCAGGGCTACAACTAATGAAAAACTGTTTTTT; cdr3_aa: CASSVGRATTNEKLFF
clone_size: NA; j_call: TRBJ1-1; d_call: NA; cdr3_length: 15; v_call: TRBV11-1; cdr3_nt: TGTGCCAGCAGCTTAGTCGGTGCCTCGAACACTGAAGCTTTCTTT; cdr3_aa: CASSLVGASNTEAFF
clone_size: once; j_call: TRBJ2-5; d_call: TRBD1; cdr3_length: 16; v_call: TRBV5-1; cdr3_nt: TGCGCCAGCAGCTTGGGGGGGACAGGGCACCAAGAGACCCAGTACTTC; cdr3_aa: CASSLGGTGHQETQYF
clone_size: NA; j_call: TRBJ1-3; d_call: NA; cdr3_length: 11; v_call: TRBV29-1; cdr3_nt: TGCAGCGCCCGTTTAGGAAACACCATATATTTT; cdr3_aa: CSARLGNTIYF
clone_size: NA; j_call: TRBJ1-6; d_call: NA; cdr3_length: 17; v_call: TRBV4-1; cdr3_nt: TGCGCCAGCAGCCAAGGATCCACGGGACACCTTAATTCACCCCTCCACTTT; cdr3_aa: CASSQGSTGHLNSPLHF
clone_size: once; j_call: TRBJ1-1; d_call: TRBD1; cdr3_length: 13; v_call: TRBV18; cdr3_nt: TGTGCCAGTTCGACAGGGCTCGGCACTGAAGCTTTCTTT; cdr3_aa: CASSTGLGTEAFF
clone_size: NA; j_call: TRBJ1-4; d_call: NA; cdr3_length: 13; v_call: TRBV6-5; cdr3_nt: TGTGCCAGCAGCCAGGGGAGGGGTGAAAAACTGTTTTTT; cdr3_aa: CASSQGRGEKLFF
clone_size: NA; j_call: TRBJ2-5; d_call: TRBD1; cdr3_length: 15; v_call: TRBV5-1; cdr3_nt: TGCGCCAGCAGCTTTACAGGGGGCCGGCAAGAGACCCAGTACTTC; cdr3_aa: CASSFTGGRQETQYF
clone_size: NA; j_call: TRBJ2-3; d_call: TRBD2; cdr3_length: 15; v_call: TRBV5-1; cdr3_nt: TGCGCCAGCAGCCAAAGCGGGGCCTCCACAGATACGCAGTATTTT; cdr3_aa: CASSQSGASTDTQYF
clone_size: NA; j_call: TRBJ2-5; d_call: NA; cdr3_length: 13; v_call: TRBV10-2; cdr3_nt: TGCGCCAGCAGTAGAAGCAGGGTTGAGACCCAGTACTTC; cdr3_aa: CASSRSRVETQYF
clone_size: few; j_call: TRBJ1-2; d_call: NA; cdr3_length: 12; v_call: TRBV5-4; cdr3_nt: TGTGCCAGCAGCTTGCAATCCTATGGCTACACCTTC; cdr3_aa: CASSLQSYGYTF